This TCR beta chain was profiled in a study of T-cell memory formation after mild COVID-19. Notes on the study in general: Second-wave clones with a day 37 peak had unconfirmed SARS-CoV-2 specificity. Among CD4+ contracting clones, most were CM and EM, and CD8+ ones EMRA. Pre-infection memory harbored some responding clones, suggesting cross-reactive memory joined.

In TCRdb, the 5' RACE reads were re-called with MiXCR into one record per CDR3 protein. Counted here are approximately 260,000 distinct CDR3 sequences, 16% occurring once; the ten biggest clones make up roughly 21%. Germline V CDR1 and CDR2: SGHTA, FQGNSA. This CDR3 is built from 13 residues. Trimming stripped 4 bases from V and 9 bases from J, with 13 bases between. For this clonotype: Its antigen is currently unknown.

V usage is TRBV7-2 and J usage is TRBJ2-1, with TRBD2 as a possible D gene (6 bases). The sample comprised PBMCs or a T cell subset sorted from them (not recorded which). This receptor was identified in a man aged 18 to 30 who had mild COVID-19 (a few samples of this study predate the infection). Cell type and time point are not known. The CDR3 protein is CASSSRLEGEQFF. The CDR3 region has the DNA TGTGCCAGCAGCTCCAGACTAGAGGGTGAGCAGTTCTTC. The variable domain in full, completed from reference TRBV7-2 and TRBJ2-1, reads GAGVSQSPSNKVTEKGKDVELRCDPISGHTALYWYRQSLGQGLEFLIYFQGNSAPDKSGLPSDRFSAERTGGSVSTLTIQRTQQEDSAVYLCASSSRLEGEQFFGPGTRLTVL.